Below, one T cell receptor (beta chain) is given with its context. No antigen is known for it. Within one base of it there is no much larger clone, and no base qualities were kept. These data come from a study of lymphopenia after photon versus proton radiotherapy (dated by TCRdb to between 2018 and 2021). At the level of the whole study: Photon and proton radiation therapy were compared by the study for their immunological effects in patients with gastrointestinal tumors who developed high-grade lymphopenia. The study aimed to characterize how the two radiation modalities differ in their impact on the immune system. A cohort of some 20 patients with gastrointestinal tumors who received either photon or proton therapy and subsequently developed lymphopenia was included.

Library preparation was by the immunoSEQ multiplex PCR assay. Deep sequencing of rearranged TCR beta loci, alongside multiparametric flow cytometry, was used to profile T cell repertoires. TCRdb re-hosts the immuneACCESS table, in-frame sequences only. Its copies lack some clones; in the studies checked, an unresolved V gene accounts for under half of them, and the cause for the rest is not known. The sample yields 35,000 to 40,000 clones; under 90% were counted once. About 2.9% of the sample is taken by the ten largest. The CDR3 spans 13 residues, from the cysteine through the phenylalanine. The kept DNA is CDR3 alone, 39 bases in frame from the first base. The junction carries 6 bases between V and J, which are trimmed by 2 bases and 0 bases respectively. From a lookup of the germline V gene (reference sequence), CDR1 and CDR2 are SGHKS and YYEKEE. Beyond this particular receptor, the publication reports: The authors looked at the survival association only in patients who died, and they framed better survival with proton therapy as a possibility rather than a demonstrated result. Among patients across the cohort who died, overall survival time showed an inverse correlation with a larger post-nadir drop in TCR diversity. During treatment, patients who received photon therapy lost naive T cells and TCR diversity and gained effector/memory populations, whereas patients who received proton therapy remained relatively stable. After the lymphocyte count nadir, repertoires from photon-treated patients showed oligoclonal expansion, particularly of CD8+ Temra cells, and this expansion drove the decline in diversity.

This chain is built from TRBV5-5 and TRBJ2-7, with no reliable assignment of the D segment. This specimen consisted of peripheral blood, obtained from a patient treated with photon-based radiotherapy. The sequence was collected from a man aged 45-65 years with gastric cancer. The nucleotide sequence is given as TGTGCCAGCAGCTTTATGGGCTCCTACGAGCAGTACTTC. This encodes CASSFMGSYEQYF.